Below, 12 T cell receptor beta chains from the same sample are listed, as sequenced in a study of CD8+ T cells in alopecia areata. Regarding treatment: oral pan-JAK inhibitor, 5-10 mg twice daily. Extraction of RNA preceded its reverse transcription into cDNA, which served as the sequencing template. Data came from immunoSEQ multiplex PCR; TCRdb stores just in-frame clones and leaves some out. This table has about 190,000 clones, 64% appearing once. The sample consisted of CD4+ T cells sorted from blood, taken at week 4, from a patient treated with tofacitinib. All receptors derive from a human donor with alopecia areata.

The chain has TRBV6-5 and TRBJ2-3; D gene unclear. This CDR3 region has 11 residues. The V and J ends lost 2 bases and 5 bases respectively, with 2 bases between them. Germline V gene lookup returns CDR1 MNHEY and CDR2 SVGAGI. CDR3 nucleotide sequence: TGTGCCAGCAGTTACCAAGATACGCAGTATTTT. As protein: CASSYQDTQYF.

The chain couples TRBV28 to TRBJ2-3, with TRBD2 matching 8 bases. The CDR3 contains 17 residues. CDR1 and CDR2 from the germline V gene are MDHEN and SYDVKM. V trimming: 8 bases; J trimming: 0 bases; junction bases outside the gene matches: 13. As DNA, the CDR3 is TGTGCCAGCTATTCCCCTTCACCGGGAGGGAGCACAGATACGCAGTATTTT. Protein product: CASYSPSPGGSTDTQYF.

The chain is built from TRBV4-1 and TRBJ1-6; no reliable D call. Trimming removed 2 bases from V and 7 bases from J, with 9 bases in between. Germline V CDR1 and CDR2: MGHRA, YSYEKL. The CDR3 sequence is 14 residues long. This chain's CDR3 is CASSQPDGNSPLHF. CDR3 coding DNA: TGCGCCAGCAGCCAACCGGATGGAAATTCACCCCTCCACTTT.

This chain uses TRBV4-3 with TRBJ1-2; no definite D call. CDR3 length: 14 residues. V lost 2 bases, J lost 7 bases, and 14 bases lay in between. CDR1 LGHNA and CDR2 YSLEER come from the germline V gene. CDR3 sequence reads: CASSQLAGNGGYTF. The CDR3 region has the DNA TGCGCCAGCAGCCAATTAGCCGGGAATGGTGGCTACACCTTC.

The J gene is TRBJ2-7, the V gene TRBV7-2; a possible D gene is TRBD1 (5 bases). CDR3 length: 12 residues. Between the trimmed V and J ends, which lost 5 bases and 6 bases, there was a span of 11 bases. CDR1 SGHTA and CDR2 FQGNSA come from the germline V gene. CDR3 coding DNA: TGTGCCAGCAGCCGCGCCAGGGCCGAGCAGTACTTC. Encoded protein: CASSRARAEQYF.

This clone has just a few counts. The chain is built from TRBV23-1 and TRBJ1-1; possibly TRBD1 for D (6 bases). TRBV23-1 is identified as an open reading frame with a role that is uncertain. The CDR3 runs to 16 residues. V lost 0 bases and J lost 2, with 13 bases in between. The CDR3: CASSQSPLTGNTEAFF. CDR3 sequence (DNA): TGCGCCAGCAGTCAATCGCCCCTGACAGGAAACACTGAAGCTTTCTTT.

This clone was seen more than once but under ten times. One end of the junction fails to match germline, which may point to a read error. The genes are TRBV29-1 and TRBJ2-7, with D possibly TRBD2 on 6 matching bases. The germline CDR1 and CDR2 sequences are SQVTM and ANQGSEA. This CDR3 spans 10 amino acids. In nucleotides, the CDR3 is TGCAGCGTTGAAGACCAGGGAGGAGGATTC. Translated: CSVEDQGGGF.

The chain couples TRBV7-9 to TRBJ1-3; no reliable D call. This CDR3 has 15 residues. Looked up from germline, CDR1 is SEHNR and CDR2 is FQNEAQ (reference sequence). V lost 11 bases and J 1 base, leaving 18 bases between the germline ends. The DNA for the CDR3 is TGTGCCGCACGGCCGAGACTGAAATCTGGAAACACCATATATTTT. Translating it yields CAARPRLKSGNTIYF.

This clone was detected a few times. The chain joins TRBV30 to TRBJ1-2; D gene uncertain. The germline V gene encodes CDR1 GTSNPN and CDR2 SVGIG (reference sequence). The CDR3 extends over 14 amino acids. The germline V and J ends were trimmed by 4 bases and 0 bases, with 12 bases remaining between them. The CDR3 sequence is CAWTVPNSNYGYTF. For the CDR3, the DNA is TGTGCCTGGACGGTTCCCAATTCTAACTATGGCTACACCTTC. The full variable domain, in which reference TRBV30 and TRBJ1-2 provide the parts outside the CDR3, is SQTIHQWPATLVQPVGSPLSLECTVEGTSNPNLYWYRQAAGRGLQLLFYSVGIGQISSEVPQNLSASRPQDRQFILSSKKLLLSDSGFYLCAWTVPNSNYGYTFGSGTRLTVV.

This clone has just a few counts. Within the sample, other DNA sequences also encode this same CDR3. The chain uses TRBV2 and TRBJ2-2, with a weak D call TRBD2 (5 bases). This CDR3 has 12 amino acids. CDR1 and CDR2 (germline): SNHLY, FYNNEI. V was cut by 6 bases and J by 7 bases, with 9 bases left in between. CDR3 protein: CASRAGSGELFF. DNA of the CDR3: TGTGCCAGCAGGGCGGGCAGCGGGGAGCTGTTTTTT. The variable domain in full, with the rest retrieved from reference TRBV2 and TRBJ2-2, is EPEVTQTPSHQVTQMGQEVILRCVPISNHLYFYWYRQILGQKVEFLVSFYNNEISEKSEIFDDQFSVERPDGSNFTLKIRSTKLEDSAMYFCASRAGSGELFFGEGSRLTVL.

The chain recombines TRBV30 with TRBJ1-2; no reliable D call. The ends were cut back, 0 bases at V and 1 base at J, with 15 bases in the middle. This CDR3 is built from 16 residues. Germline CDR1 reads GTSNPN; CDR2 reads SVGIG (reference sequence). This CDR3 is CAWSVKETFYNYGYTF. The CDR3 DNA reads TGTGCCTGGAGTGTAAAGGAAACATTCTATAACTATGGCTACACCTTC.

About this clone: Other DNA variants within this sample encode the same CDR3. The chain joins TRBV30 to TRBJ2-5; D is undetermined. Trimming pared 0 bases from V and 5 bases from J, leaving 4 bases between. The germline gives CDR1 GTSNPN, CDR2 SVGIG (reference sequence). This CDR3 is built from 11 residues. The DNA for the CDR3 is TGTGCCTGGAGTGTTTCGGAGACCCAGTACTTC. Its protein product is CAWSVSETQYF.